Below, one TCR beta chain is given with its context. This record belongs to a study of T-cell memory formation after mild COVID-19. The CDR3 consists of 16 residues. V shed 7 bases, J shed 2 bases, and the junction held 13 bases outside the gene matches. CDR1 and CDR2 from the germline V gene are MNHEY and SVGEGT. TCRdb reanalysed the 5' RACE reads using MiXCR and keeps one entry per CDR3 protein. The data contain about 540,000 distinct CDR3 sequences, 20% of them singletons. The source is an adult woman who had mild COVID-19 (a few samples of this study predate the infection). Cell type and time point are not known. The V gene is TRBV6-2 or TRBV6-3, the J gene TRBJ2-5; TRBD2 agrees at 7 bases. Sequenced input: PBMCs or a T cell subset sorted from them (not recorded which). The CDR3 coding sequence is TGTGCCAGCATGAGGATCCGGCTAGCGGATCAAGAGACCCAGTACTTC. It specifies CASMRIRLADQETQYF.